This T cell receptor beta chain appears in the sequencing data of a study of blood T cells in healthy people across ages. Study results and caveats: Both higher diversity and more naive CD4+ cells marked long-lived donors when set against aged donors.

There are a few counts of this clonotype. Its cognate antigen is unknown. The CDR3 is made up of 14 amino acids. In germline, CDR1 is DFQATT, CDR2 SNEGSKA (reference sequence). V was cut by 3 bases and J by 3 bases, with 15 bases left in between. Primers used in a second PCR of roughly 6 to 11 cycles were a sample-barcoded 5' primer and a J-beta primer mix. A single record per CDR3 protein comes from TCRdb applying MiXCR to the 5' RACE reads. The data contain around 790,000 distinct CDR3 sequences, about 42% of them singletons. Caucasian, healthy and from Russia, the donors were aged between 6 and 90. The receptor was derived from a man aged 55 to 69 in good health. Sequencing was done on a sample of blood. This chain connects TRBV20-1 to TRBJ2-7; D is perhaps TRBD1 or TRBD2 (6 bases each). The DNA of the CDR3 is TGCAGTGCTAGGGGGGGCCTATTGCTCTACGAGCAGTACTTC. Residues: CSARGGLLLYEQYF.